The present T cell receptor (beta chain) was sequenced within a study of cytomegalovirus exposure and HLA in healthy donors. CDR3 size: 15 residues. The trim removed 0 bases at V and 4 bases at J, leaving 6 bases unmatched. In germline, CDR1 is SGDLS, CDR2 YYNGEE. PCR amplification relied on 60 Vbeta primers (plus 13 Jbeta primers). Repertoires were generated with immunoSEQ multiplex PCR, while TCRdb's copy carries only in-frame clones and drops some. The sample carries roughly 100,000 clones, under 85% recorded once. The receptor was derived from a middle-aged woman in good health and CMV-seropositive. This chain connects TRBV9 to TRBJ2-7; 8 nucleotides align to TRBD1. Sequenced input: PBMCs. This CDR3 is CASSVGRGLGYEQYF. CDR3 in DNA: TGTGCCAGCAGCGTAGGCAGGGGGCTGGGGTACGAGCAGTACTTC.